A single sample is the source of the 29 T cell receptor beta chains below, sequenced in a study of cytomegalovirus exposure and HLA in healthy donors. This table comes from immunoSEQ multiplex PCR, and its TCRdb copy is limited to in-frame clones, with some not included. The sample carries more than 95,000 clones, approximately 90% recorded once. The sample taken for sequencing was PBMCs. The receptors come from a man aged 18 to 29 in good health and CMV-seropositive.

This clone was detected ten times or more. The gene calls are TRBV5-4 and TRBJ2-7, with 12 bases that match TRBD2. The CDR3 extends over 14 amino acids. With 0 bases clipped from V and 6 bases from J, the junction kept 1 base outside the gene matches. From germline, CDR1 is SGHNT and CDR2 YYREEE (reference sequence). The CDR3 nucleotides read TGTGCCAGCAGCTTGGGACTAGCGGGGGTCGAGCAGTACTTC. It encodes CASSLGLAGVEQYF.

The V and J genes are TRBV11-2 and TRBJ1-1; tentative D call: TRBD1 (5 bases). The CDR3 is 13 residues long. The germline V gene has CDR1 SGHAT and CDR2 FQNNGV. The ends were cut back, 6 bases at V and 11 bases at J, with 19 bases in the middle. The CDR3 region is CASRQVGGRAAFF. For the CDR3, the DNA is TGTGCCAGCAGACAGGTGGGTGGCAGAGCGGCTTTCTTT.

This chain connects TRBV6-6 to TRBJ2-4, with a tentative D call TRBD1 (6 bases). The V gene's germline CDR1 is MNHNY and CDR2 SVGAGI (reference sequence). Trimming cost V 5 bases and J 0 bases, with 11 bases left between them. The CDR3 consists of 15 residues. The CDR3 here is CASSDRTLAKNIQYF. The CDR3 bases are TGTGCCAGCAGTGACAGGACTCTAGCCAAAAACATTCAGTACTTC.

The chain employs TRBV5-6 and TRBJ1-5; D is undetermined. There are 16 residues in the CDR3. The germline V gene encodes CDR1 SGHDT and CDR2 YYEEEE. V lost 3 bases and J 0 bases, leaving 13 bases between the germline ends. CDR3 nucleotides: TGTGCCAGCAGCTCGGCCCTCCGGGGTAGCAATCAGCCCCAGCATTTT. Its protein is CASSSALRGSNQPQHF. Filled out from reference TRBV5-6 and TRBJ1-5, the complete variable domain reads DAGVTQSPTHLIKTRGQQVTLRCSPKSGHDTVSWYQQALGQGPQFIFQYYEEEERQRGNFPDRFSGHQFPNYSSELNVNALLLGDSALYLCASSSALRGSNQPQHFGDGTRLSIL.

This sequence joins TRBV18 and TRBJ1-4, with 8 bases fitting TRBD1. The junction had 6 bases not matched to a gene; V was cut back by 2 bases and J by 7 bases. CDR3 size: 15 residues. Germline V gene sequence: CDR1 KGHSH, CDR2 LQKENI. For the CDR3, the DNA is TGTGCCAGCTCACCAAACGGACAGGGATTTGAAAAACTGTTTTTT. This codes for CASSPNGQGFEKLFF. Drawing the rest from reference TRBV18 and TRBJ1-4, the complete variable domain is NAGVMQNPRHLVRRRGQEARLRCSPMKGHSHVYWYRQLPEEGLKFMVYLQKENIIDESGMPKERFSAEFPKEGPSILRIQQVVRGDSAAYFCASSPNGQGFEKLFFGSGTQLSVL.

The rearrangement links TRBV7-2 to TRBJ1-1; possibly TRBD1 for D (5 bases). Germline V gives CDR1 SGHTA, CDR2 FQGNSA. V was cut by 1 base and J by 0 bases, with 9 bases left in between. CDR3 length: 15 amino acids. The CDR3 reads CASSLVGRMNTEAFF. DNA for the CDR3: TGTGCCAGCAGCTTAGTGGGGCGCATGAACACTGAAGCTTTCTTT.

The chain recombines TRBV5-1 with TRBJ1-1; 8 positions agree with TRBD1. The CDR3 contains 14 residues. The ends lost 0 bases at V and 11 bases at J; junction bases unmatched: 9. Germline V CDR1 and CDR2: SGHRS, YFSETQ. The CDR3 reads CASSLAQDRDRAFF. The CDR3 region has the DNA TGCGCCAGCAGCTTGGCCCAGGACAGGGATCGGGCTTTCTTT. Together with reference TRBV5-1 and TRBJ1-1, the CDR3 gives the full variable domain: KAGVTQTPRYLIKTRGQQVTLSCSPISGHRSVSWYQQTPGQGLQFLFEYFSETQRNKGNFPGRFSGRQFSNSRSEMNVSTLELGDSALYLCASSLAQDRDRAFFGQGTRLTVV.

The rearrangement uses TRBV5-1 and TRBJ1-1; maybe TRBD1 (6 bases). The CDR3 sequence is 15 residues long. Between the trimmed V and J ends, which lost 1 base and 1 base, there was a span of 11 bases. Per the germline V gene, CDR1 is SGHRS and CDR2 is YFSETQ. CDR3 DNA: TGCGCCAGCAGCTTGTGGGGACACCAGAACACTGAAGCTTTCTTT. It encodes CASSLWGHQNTEAFF.

This clone has only one observation. This chain uses TRBV4-1 with TRBJ2-5; 8 bases align to TRBD2. Germline V CDR1 and CDR2: MGHRA, YSYEKL. The V and J ends lost 1 base and 5 bases, in that order; junction bases with no gene match: 15. The CDR3 extends over 18 amino acids. CDR3 coding DNA: TGCGCCAGCAGCCAAGCTCCCCTACTACTAGCGGCGGAGGAGACCCAGTACTTC. Encoded protein: CASSQAPLLLAAEETQYF.

This clone was seen a few times. The chain links TRBV5-4 to TRBJ2-5, with TRBD1 matching over 7 bases. The CDR3 sequence is 14 residues long. CDR1 SGHNT and CDR2 YYREEE come from the germline V gene (reference sequence). The V segment lost 4 bases and the J segment 5 bases; nucleotides outside the gene matches: 8. CDR3 sequence: CASSAARGYETQYF. DNA of the CDR3: TGTGCCAGCAGCGCCGCCAGGGGGTATGAGACCCAGTACTTC.

The gene calls are TRBV19 and TRBJ2-4, with D hard to call. There are 13 residues in the CDR3. Germline V gives CDR1 LNHDA, CDR2 SQIVND (reference sequence). Trimming shortened V by 4 bases and J by 6 bases, and 10 bases separated the two germline ends. This CDR3 reads CASSTTILNIQYF. The CDR3 nucleotides read TGTGCCAGTAGTACTACCATCCTAAACATTCAGTACTTC. The whole variable domain, filled in from reference TRBV19 and TRBJ2-4, reads DGGITQSPKYLFRKEGQNVTLSCEQNLNHDAMYWYRQDPGQGLRLIYYSQIVNDFQKGDIAEGYSVSREKKESFPLTVTSAQKNPTAFYLCASSTTILNIQYFGAGTRLSVL.

The rearrangement links TRBV19 to TRBJ1-4; tentative D call: TRBD1 (6 bases). The germline CDR1 and CDR2 sequences are LNHDA and SQIVND (reference sequence). V was trimmed by 2 bases and J by 8 bases, leaving 15 bases between them. The CDR3 loop spans 15 amino acids. The CDR3 sequence is CASSILQGPGEKLFF. In DNA form, the CDR3 reads TGTGCCAGTAGTATATTACAGGGCCCCGGGGAAAAACTGTTTTTT.

This sequence joins TRBV7-6 and TRBJ2-7, with 10 bases fitting TRBD1. Germline CDR1 SGHVS, CDR2 FNYEAQ. The CDR3 is 17 residues long. The J segment lost 7 bases and the V segment lost 1 base, leaving 13 bases of the junction unmatched. CDR3 loop: CASSLVGDRGPSGEQYF. The CDR3 DNA sequence: TGTGCCAGCAGCTTAGTGGGGGACAGGGGTCCCTCGGGGGAGCAGTACTTC.

To note about this clone: At one end the junction does not follow the germline gene, possibly because of a read error. At the DNA level, this CDR3 is encoded by other sequences in the same sample as well. This chain joins TRBV27 and TRBJ1-2, with D perhaps TRBD1 (5 bases). The CDR3 is made up of 15 amino acids. CDR1 and CDR2 from the germline V gene are MNHEY and SMNVEV (reference sequence). The CDR3 loop is CASTQRFGGGYGYTF. In DNA, the CDR3 is TGTGCCAGCACTCAGCGTTTCGGGGGAGGGTATGGTTACACCTTC.

This rearrangement joins TRBV2 to TRBJ2-7, with D tentatively TRBD1 (6 bases). The V gene's germline CDR1 is SNHLY and CDR2 FYNNEI. This CDR3 is built from 14 residues. V lost 5 bases and J lost 2, with 13 bases in between. CDR3 loop: CASSLDSAAYEQYF. The DNA for the CDR3 is TGTGCCAGCAGTTTGGACAGTGCTGCCTACGAGCAGTACTTC.

This sequence joins TRBV5-6 and TRBJ1-2; TRBD1 matches at 9 bases. This CDR3 has 16 amino acids. The junction had 13 bases not matched to a gene; V was cut back by 4 bases and J by 6 bases. Germline assignment: CDR1 SGHDT and CDR2 YYEEEE. DNA for the CDR3: TGTGCCAGCAGCCCCCTGGCTGGACAGGGGAACCATGGCTACACCTTC. This sequence encodes CASSPLAGQGNHGYTF.

The CDR3 is CASRLQGYQETQYF. CDR3 DNA: TGTGCCAGCCGCCTCCAGGGGTACCAAGAGACCCAGTACTTC. The chain is built from TRBV25-1 and TRBJ2-5, with D perhaps matching TRBD1 (6 bases). The germline V gene encodes CDR1 MGHDK and CDR2 SYGVNS. The CDR3 loop spans 14 amino acids. Between the trimmed V and J ends, which lost 8 bases and 0 bases, there was a span of 13 bases.

The rearrangement uses TRBV25-1 and TRBJ1-3; D ambiguous. Germline V gene sequence: CDR1 MGHDK, CDR2 SYGVNS. V dropped 2 bases and J dropped 0 bases, with 11 bases sitting between them. The CDR3 contains 16 residues. CDR3 in amino acids: CASSEHQRSSGNTIYF. The CDR3 nucleotides read TGTGCCAGCAGTGAACACCAGCGCTCCTCTGGAAACACCATATATTTT.

This chain connects TRBV29-1 to TRBJ1-2; 10 bases are a match to TRBD1. After removal of 7 bases from V and 8 bases from J, the junction contained 16 bases not matched to a gene. Germline CDR1 is SQVTM and CDR2 is ANQGSEA. The CDR3 totals 15 residues. In DNA form, the CDR3 reads TGCAGCGCCTCCGGGACAGGGGCTCCCTTCGGCGGCTACACCTTC. It translates to CSASGTGAPFGGYTF.

The genes are TRBV2 and TRBJ2-3, with TRBD1 as a possible D gene (6 bases). The V and J ends lost 11 bases and 2 bases respectively, with 14 bases between them. Germline CDR1 reads SNHLY; CDR2 reads FYNNEI. This CDR3 has 13 residues. The CDR3: CAGDTGYTDTQYF. CDR3 sequence (DNA): TGTGCCGGAGATACAGGGTACACAGATACGCAGTATTTT.

V usage is TRBV6-5 and J usage is TRBJ2-5; a possible D gene is TRBD2 (7 bases). The CDR3 is made up of 15 amino acids. Looked up from germline, CDR1 is MNHEY and CDR2 is SVGAGI. Trimming left V 6 bases short and J 3 bases short, with 17 bases between. The CDR3 region is CASRLLGGPEETQYF. The DNA for the CDR3 is TGTGCCAGCAGACTCCTCGGGGGGCCGGAAGAGACCCAGTACTTC.

The genes are TRBV7-2 and TRBJ2-7, with TRBD1 matching 7 bases. CDR1 and CDR2 (germline): SGHTA, FQGNSA. CDR3 length equals 16 residues. V shed 3 bases and J 0 bases; nucleotides not matched to a gene: 8. DNA of the CDR3: TGTGCCAGCAGCTTCCTGACAGGGATTTTCTCCTACGAGCAGTACTTC. It encodes CASSFLTGIFSYEQYF. Looking up the rest from reference TRBV7-2 and TRBJ2-7 gives the full variable domain: GAGVSQSPSNKVTEKGKDVELRCDPISGHTALYWYRQSLGQGLEFLIYFQGNSAPDKSGLPSDRFSAERTGGSVSTLTIQRTQQEDSAVYLCASSFLTGIFSYEQYFGPGTRLTVT.

This clone was recorded once. The chain joins TRBV2 to TRBJ1-1; D is perhaps TRBD1 (5 bases). The CDR3 consists of 13 residues. V was cut by 8 bases and J by 3 bases, with 13 bases left in between. The germline V gene encodes CDR1 SNHLY and CDR2 FYNNEI. Here the CDR3 DNA reads TGTGCCAGCGGCTGGGGGGGGGACACTGAAGCTTTCTTT. This gives the protein CASGWGGDTEAFF.

This clone appeared a few times. The chain joins TRBV25-1 to TRBJ1-2, with a possible D match to TRBD1 (5 bases). Germline CDR1 and CDR2: MGHDK and SYGVNS. The CDR3 runs 13 residues. V dropped 6 bases and J dropped 6 bases, with 14 bases sitting between them. CDR3: CASREEWGDGYTF. The DNA for the CDR3 is TGTGCCAGCAGGGAGGAATGGGGGGATGGCTACACCTTC.

The chain combines TRBV18 with TRBJ2-7, with 9 bases identical to TRBD2. CDR1 and CDR2 (germline): KGHSH, LQKENI. The CDR3 is 14 residues long. V was clipped by 2 bases and J by 3 bases; unmatched bases: 2. The CDR3 sequence: CASSPAGGNYEQYF. Written as DNA, the CDR3 is TGTGCCAGCTCACCAGCGGGGGGGAACTACGAGCAGTACTTC.

This clone was observed once. The V call is TRBV28, the J call TRBJ1-2; TRBD1 might be the D (5 bases). The germline CDR1 and CDR2 sequences are MDHEN and SYDVKM. Trimming took off 6 bases at V and 2 bases at J, with 19 bases between the two ends. CDR3 length equals 16 residues. The CDR3 loop reads CASSLAGTGGNYGYTF. Here the CDR3 DNA reads TGTGCCAGCAGCCTCGCCGGGACGGGGGGGAACTATGGCTACACCTTC.

J is TRBJ1-1 and V is TRBV7-9; 11 bases fit TRBD1. The CDR3 spans 13 residues. V lost 5 bases to trimming and J lost 11 bases; unmatched junction nucleotides: 7. Germline assignment: CDR1 SEHNR and CDR2 FQNEAQ (reference sequence). The CDR3 protein is CASSLSDRGLAFF. The CDR3 bases are TGTGCCAGCAGCCTTTCGGACAGGGGGCTGGCTTTCTTT.

The chain is built from TRBV6-6 and TRBJ1-4; no reliable D call. Trimming pared 3 bases from V and 1 base from J, leaving 9 bases between. The CDR3 is made up of 15 amino acids. In germline, CDR1 is MNHNY, CDR2 SVGAGI (reference sequence). The CDR3 sequence: CASSYAGGTNEKLFF. CDR3 nucleotides: TGTGCCAGCAGTTATGCGGGTGGAACTAATGAAAAACTGTTTTTT.

The chain joins TRBV28 to TRBJ1-2; weak D call: TRBD1 (6 bases). Germline values: CDR1 MDHEN, CDR2 SYDVKM. This CDR3 contains 14 residues. V was pared by 1 base and J by 8 bases, with 14 bases between. The CDR3 DNA sequence: TGTGCCAGCAGTTTATCCGAACAGGGACGCGGCTACACCTTC. This sequence encodes CASSLSEQGRGYTF.